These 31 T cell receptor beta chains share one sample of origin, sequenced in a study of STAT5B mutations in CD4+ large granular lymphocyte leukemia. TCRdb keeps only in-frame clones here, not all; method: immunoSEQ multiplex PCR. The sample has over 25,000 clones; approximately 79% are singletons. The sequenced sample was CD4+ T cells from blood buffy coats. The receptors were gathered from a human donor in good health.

CDR3 in DNA: TGTGCCATCAGGGCCGGGACTAGCGGGAGCACAGATACGCAGTATTTT. Its protein is CAIRAGTSGSTDTQYF. This chain connects TRBV10-3 to TRBJ2-3, with 12 positions matching TRBD2. Germline V CDR1 and CDR2: ENHRY, SYGVKD. The CDR3 contains 16 residues. V gave up 6 bases and J gave up 0 bases; unmatched junction bases: 4.

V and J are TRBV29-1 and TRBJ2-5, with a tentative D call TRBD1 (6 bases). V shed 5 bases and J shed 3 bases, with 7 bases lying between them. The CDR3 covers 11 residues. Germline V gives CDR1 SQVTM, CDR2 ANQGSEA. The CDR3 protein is CSVRQEETQYF. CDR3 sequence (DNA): TGCAGCGTTCGACAGGAAGAGACCCAGTACTTC.

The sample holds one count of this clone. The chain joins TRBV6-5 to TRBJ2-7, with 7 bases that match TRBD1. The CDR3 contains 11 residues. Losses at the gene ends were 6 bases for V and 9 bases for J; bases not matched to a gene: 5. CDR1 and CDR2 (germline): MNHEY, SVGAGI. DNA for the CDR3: TGTGCCAGCAGCAGCGGACAGGCGCAGTACTTC. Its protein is CASSSGQAQYF.

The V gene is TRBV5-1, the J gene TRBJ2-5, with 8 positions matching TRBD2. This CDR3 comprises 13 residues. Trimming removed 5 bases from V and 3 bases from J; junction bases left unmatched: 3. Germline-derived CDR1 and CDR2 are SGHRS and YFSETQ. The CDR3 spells CASSDGGEETQYF. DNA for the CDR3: TGCGCCAGCAGTGACGGGGGGGAAGAGACCCAGTACTTC.

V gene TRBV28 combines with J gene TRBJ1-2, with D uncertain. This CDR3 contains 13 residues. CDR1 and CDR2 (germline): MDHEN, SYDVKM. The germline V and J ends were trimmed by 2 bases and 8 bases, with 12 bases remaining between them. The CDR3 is CASSLSPPGGYTF. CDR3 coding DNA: TGTGCCAGCAGTTTAAGTCCGCCGGGAGGCTACACCTTC.

CDR3 sequence (DNA): TGTGCCACCAGCAGAGGCAACAGGGAGACCCAGTACTTC. As protein: CATSRGNRETQYF. This chain links TRBV15 with TRBJ2-5; possible D gene TRBD1, 5 bases. V dropped 1 base and J dropped 5 bases, with 8 bases sitting between them. The CDR3 consists of 13 residues. The germline gives CDR1 LNHNV, CDR2 YYDKDF (reference sequence).

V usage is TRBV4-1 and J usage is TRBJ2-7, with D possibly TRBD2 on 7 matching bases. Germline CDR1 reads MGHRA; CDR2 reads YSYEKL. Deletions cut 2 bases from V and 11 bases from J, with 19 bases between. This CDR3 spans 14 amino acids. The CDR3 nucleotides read TGCGCCAGCAGCCAACTGGGGGCAGCGGGACCGGAGTACGTC. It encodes CASSQLGAAGPEYV.

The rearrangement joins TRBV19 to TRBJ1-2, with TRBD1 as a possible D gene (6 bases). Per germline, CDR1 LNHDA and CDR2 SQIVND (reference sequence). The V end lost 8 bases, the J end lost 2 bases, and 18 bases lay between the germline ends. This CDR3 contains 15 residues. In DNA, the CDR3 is TGTGCCAGTTCCGGCCAGGGGCCTGTGAACTATGGCTACACCTTC. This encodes CASSGQGPVNYGYTF.

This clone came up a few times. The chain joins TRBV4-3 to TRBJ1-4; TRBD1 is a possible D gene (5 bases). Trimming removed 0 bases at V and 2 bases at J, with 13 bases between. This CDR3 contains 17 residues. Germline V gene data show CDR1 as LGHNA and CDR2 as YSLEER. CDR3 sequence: CASSQEGRGLTNEKLFF. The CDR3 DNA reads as TGCGCCAGCAGCCAAGAAGGAAGGGGCTTGACTAATGAAAAACTGTTTTTT.

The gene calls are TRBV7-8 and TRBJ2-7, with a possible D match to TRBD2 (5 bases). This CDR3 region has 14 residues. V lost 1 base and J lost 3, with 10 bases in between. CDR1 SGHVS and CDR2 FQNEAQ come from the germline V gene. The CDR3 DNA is TGTGCCAGCAGCTTAGTGCGAGGGCACTACGAGCAGTACTTC. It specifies CASSLVRGHYEQYF.

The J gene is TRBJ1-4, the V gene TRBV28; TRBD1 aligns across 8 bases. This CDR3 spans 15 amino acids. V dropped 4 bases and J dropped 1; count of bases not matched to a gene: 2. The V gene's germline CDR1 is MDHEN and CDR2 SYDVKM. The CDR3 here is CASSSGTGTNEKLFF. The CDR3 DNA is TGTGCCAGCAGTTCCGGGACAGGAACTAATGAAAAACTGTTTTTT.

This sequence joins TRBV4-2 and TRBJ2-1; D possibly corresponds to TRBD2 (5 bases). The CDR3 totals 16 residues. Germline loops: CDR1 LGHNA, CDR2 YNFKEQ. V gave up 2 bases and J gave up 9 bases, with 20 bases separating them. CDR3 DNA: TGTGCCAGCAGCCAAAACCCGACTACATCGGGGAGTGAGCAGTTCTTC. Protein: CASSQNPTTSGSEQFF.

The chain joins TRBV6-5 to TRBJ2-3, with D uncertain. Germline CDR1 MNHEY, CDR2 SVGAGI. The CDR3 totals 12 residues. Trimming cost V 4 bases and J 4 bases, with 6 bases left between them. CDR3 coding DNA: TGTGCCAGCAGTTCCCCGCCAGATACGCAGTATTTT. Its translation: CASSSPPDTQYF.

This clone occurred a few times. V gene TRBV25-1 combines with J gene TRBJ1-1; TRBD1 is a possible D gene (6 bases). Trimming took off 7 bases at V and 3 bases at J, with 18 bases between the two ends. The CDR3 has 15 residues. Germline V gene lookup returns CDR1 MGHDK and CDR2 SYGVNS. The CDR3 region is CASTSSGAGDTEAFF. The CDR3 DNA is TGTGCCAGCACCTCCAGCGGAGCAGGGGACACTGAAGCTTTCTTT.

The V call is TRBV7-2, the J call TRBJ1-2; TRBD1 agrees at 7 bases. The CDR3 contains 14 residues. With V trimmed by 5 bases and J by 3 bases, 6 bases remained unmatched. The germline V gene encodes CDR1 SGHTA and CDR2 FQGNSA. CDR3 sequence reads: CASSRQGGDYGYTF. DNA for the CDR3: TGTGCCAGCAGCAGACAGGGAGGTGACTATGGCTACACCTTC.

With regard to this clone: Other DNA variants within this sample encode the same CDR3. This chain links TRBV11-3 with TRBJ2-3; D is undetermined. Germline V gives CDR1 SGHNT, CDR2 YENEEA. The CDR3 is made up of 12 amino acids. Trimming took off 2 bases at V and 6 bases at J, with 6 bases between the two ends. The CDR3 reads CASSLSTDTQYF. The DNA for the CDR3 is TGTGCCAGCAGCTTATCAACCGATACGCAGTATTTT.

For the CDR3, the DNA is TGTGCCAGCAGCCTACCTCGGACAGGGCTGGTGAACACTGAAGCTTTCTTT. Translation gives CASSLPRTGLVNTEAFF. This chain joins TRBV7-2 and TRBJ1-1, with 8 bases matching TRBD1. Germline CDR1 reads SGHTA; CDR2 reads FQGNSA. The CDR3 runs to 17 residues. The V segment lost 5 bases and the J segment 0 bases; nucleotides outside the gene matches: 11. The full variable domain, in which reference TRBV7-2 and TRBJ1-1 provide the parts outside the CDR3, is GAGVSQSPSNKVTEKGKDVELRCDPISGHTALYWYRQSLGQGLEFLIYFQGNSAPDKSGLPSDRFSAERTGGSVSTLTIQRTQQEDSAVYLCASSLPRTGLVNTEAFFGQGTRLTVV.

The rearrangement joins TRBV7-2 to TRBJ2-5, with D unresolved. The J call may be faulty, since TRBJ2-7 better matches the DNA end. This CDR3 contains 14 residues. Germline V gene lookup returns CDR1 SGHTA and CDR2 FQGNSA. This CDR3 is CASSLQTSSYEQYF. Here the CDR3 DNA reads TGTGCCAGCAGCTTACAAACTTCCTCCTACGAGCAGTACTTC.

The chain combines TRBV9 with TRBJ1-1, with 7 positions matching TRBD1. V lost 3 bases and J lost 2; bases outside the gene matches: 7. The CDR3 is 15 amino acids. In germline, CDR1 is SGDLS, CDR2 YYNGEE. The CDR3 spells CASSGSDRANTEAFF. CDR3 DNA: TGTGCCAGCAGCGGATCCGACAGGGCTAACACTGAAGCTTTCTTT.

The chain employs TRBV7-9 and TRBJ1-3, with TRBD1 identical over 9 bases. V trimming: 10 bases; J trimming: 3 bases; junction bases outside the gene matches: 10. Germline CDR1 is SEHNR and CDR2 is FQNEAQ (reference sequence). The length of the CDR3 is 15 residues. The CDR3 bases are TGTGCCACCTCAAGCGACAGGGGGGGTGGAAACACCATATATTTT. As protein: CATSSDRGGGNTIYF.

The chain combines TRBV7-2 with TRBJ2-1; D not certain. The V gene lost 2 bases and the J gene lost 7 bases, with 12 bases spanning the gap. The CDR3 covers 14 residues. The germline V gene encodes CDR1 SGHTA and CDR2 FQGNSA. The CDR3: CASSLSLGTNEQFF. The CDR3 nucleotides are TGTGCCAGCAGCTTAAGTCTGGGTACGAATGAGCAGTTCTTC.

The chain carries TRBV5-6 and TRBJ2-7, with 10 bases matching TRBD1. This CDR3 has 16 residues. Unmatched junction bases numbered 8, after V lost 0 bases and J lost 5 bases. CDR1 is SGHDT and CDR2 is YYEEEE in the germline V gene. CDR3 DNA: TGTGCCAGCAGCTTGGGCGACAGGGGGCATGGACACGAGCAGTACGTC. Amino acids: CASSLGDRGHGHEQYV.

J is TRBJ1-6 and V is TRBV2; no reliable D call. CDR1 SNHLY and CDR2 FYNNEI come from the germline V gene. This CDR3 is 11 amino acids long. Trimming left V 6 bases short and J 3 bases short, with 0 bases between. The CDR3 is CASSYNSPLHF. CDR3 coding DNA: TGTGCCAGCAGCTATAATTCACCCCTCCACTTT.

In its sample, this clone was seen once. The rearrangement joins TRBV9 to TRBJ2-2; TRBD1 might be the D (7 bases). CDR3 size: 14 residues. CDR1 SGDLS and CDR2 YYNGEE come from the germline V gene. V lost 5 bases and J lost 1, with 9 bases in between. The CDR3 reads CASRQGGNTGELFF. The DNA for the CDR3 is TGTGCCAGCAGGCAGGGGGGGAACACCGGGGAGCTGTTTTTT.

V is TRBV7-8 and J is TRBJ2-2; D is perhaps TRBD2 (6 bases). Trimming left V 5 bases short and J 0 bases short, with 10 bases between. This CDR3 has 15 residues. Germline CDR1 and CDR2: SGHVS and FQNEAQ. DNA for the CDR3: TGTGCCAGCAGCCTGACTAGTGCGAACACCGGGGAGCTGTTTTTT. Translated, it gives CASSLTSANTGELFF.

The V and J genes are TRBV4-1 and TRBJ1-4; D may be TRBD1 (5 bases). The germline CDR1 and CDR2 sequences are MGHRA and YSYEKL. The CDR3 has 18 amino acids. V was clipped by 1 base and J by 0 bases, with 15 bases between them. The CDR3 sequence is CASSQGQGLVATNEKLFF. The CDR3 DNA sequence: TGCGCCAGCAGCCAAGGCCAGGGCCTCGTTGCAACTAATGAAAAACTGTTTTTT.

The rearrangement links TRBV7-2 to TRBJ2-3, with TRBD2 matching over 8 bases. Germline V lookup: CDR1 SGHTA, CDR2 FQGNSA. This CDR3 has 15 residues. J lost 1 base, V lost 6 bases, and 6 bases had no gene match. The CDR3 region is CASRGSSGRTDTQYF. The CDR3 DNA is TGTGCCAGCAGGGGCTCTAGCGGGCGCACAGATACGCAGTATTTT.

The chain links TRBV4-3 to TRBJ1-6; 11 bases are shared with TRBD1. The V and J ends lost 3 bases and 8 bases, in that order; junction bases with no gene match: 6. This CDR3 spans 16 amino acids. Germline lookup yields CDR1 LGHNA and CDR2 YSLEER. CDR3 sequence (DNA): TGCGCCAGCAGCCAGGACAGGGGGCGAAAAGATTCACCCCTCCACTTT. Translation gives CASSQDRGRKDSPLHF.

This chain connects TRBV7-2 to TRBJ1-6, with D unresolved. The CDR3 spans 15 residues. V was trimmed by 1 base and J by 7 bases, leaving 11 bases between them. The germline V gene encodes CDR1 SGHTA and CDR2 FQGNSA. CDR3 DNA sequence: TGTGCCAGCAGCTTAGGGCCCAGTCAGAATTCACCCCTCCACTTT. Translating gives CASSLGPSQNSPLHF.

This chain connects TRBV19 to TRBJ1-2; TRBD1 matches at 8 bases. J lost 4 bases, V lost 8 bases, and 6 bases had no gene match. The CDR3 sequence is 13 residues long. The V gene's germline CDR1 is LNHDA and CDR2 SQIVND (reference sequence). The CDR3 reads CASRPGGGYGYTF. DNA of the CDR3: TGTGCCAGTCGGCCAGGGGGCGGCTATGGCTACACCTTC.

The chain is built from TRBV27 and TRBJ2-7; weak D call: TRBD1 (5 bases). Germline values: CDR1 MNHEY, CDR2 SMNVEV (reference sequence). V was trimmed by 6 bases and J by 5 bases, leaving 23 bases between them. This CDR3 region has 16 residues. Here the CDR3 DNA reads TGTGCCAGCAGCCCGGCCTGGCCCAGGGCAGTGGACGAGCAGTACGTC. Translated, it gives CASSPAWPRAVDEQYV.